This TCR beta chain stems from a study of blood T cell repertoires in COVID-19. This clone was found a few times. Germline CDR1 and CDR2: LNHDA and SQIVND (reference sequence). This CDR3 region has 15 residues. V was pared by 3 bases and J by 8 bases, with 8 bases of the junction left unmatched. Method: immunoSEQ multiplex PCR; TCRdb's copy keeps in-frame clones and lacks some. Of some 300,000 clones listed, around 89% are singletons. Sequencing input: peripheral blood. The TCR sequence derives from a woman in her twenties or thirties who had recovered from COVID-19. The chain couples TRBV19 to TRBJ2-1; 9 positions match TRBD2. The CDR3 sequence is CASSILAGGQHEQFF. The CDR3 DNA is TGTGCCAGTAGTATTTTGGCGGGGGGGCAACATGAGCAGTTCTTC.